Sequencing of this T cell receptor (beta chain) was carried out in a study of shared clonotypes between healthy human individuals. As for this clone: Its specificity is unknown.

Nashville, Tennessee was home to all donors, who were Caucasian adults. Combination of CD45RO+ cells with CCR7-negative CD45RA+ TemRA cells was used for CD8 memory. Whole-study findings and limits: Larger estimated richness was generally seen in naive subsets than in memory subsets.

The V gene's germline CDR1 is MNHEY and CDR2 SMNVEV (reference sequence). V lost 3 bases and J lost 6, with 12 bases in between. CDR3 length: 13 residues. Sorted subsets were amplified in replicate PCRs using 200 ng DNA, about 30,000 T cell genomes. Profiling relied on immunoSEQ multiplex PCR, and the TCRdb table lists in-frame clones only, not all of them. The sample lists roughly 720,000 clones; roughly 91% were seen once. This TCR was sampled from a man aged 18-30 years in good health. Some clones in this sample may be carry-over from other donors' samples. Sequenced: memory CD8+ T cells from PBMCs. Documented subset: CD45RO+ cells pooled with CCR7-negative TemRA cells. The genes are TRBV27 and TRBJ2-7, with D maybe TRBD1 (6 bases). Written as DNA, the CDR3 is TGTGCCAGCAGTTTCTTACAGGGAAGCGAGCAGTACTTC. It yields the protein CASSFLQGSEQYF.